Detailed here is one TCR beta chain. Its antigen is unknown. The CDR3 length is 16 residues. Germline loops: CDR1 SGHKS, CDR2 YYEKEE (reference sequence). Trimming cost V 1 base and J 1 base, with 13 bases left between them. The record originates from a study of T cell responses to AZD1222 COVID-19 vaccine. Sequencing was performed with immunoSEQ multiplex PCR; in TCRdb, only in-frame clones are kept and a portion is missing. The sample consists of around 100,000 clones, roughly 91% of them appearing once. Study observations and caveats: Reports indicate that nearly half of spike-specific TCRs are directed at unmutated variant regions.

This chain connects TRBV5-5 to TRBJ2-3, with D possibly matching TRBD2 (6 bases). The TCR was taken from an adult in good health. The starting material was peripheral blood, obtained on day 0 of AZD1222 vaccination. CDR3 nucleotide sequence: TGTGCCAGCAGCTTGCCTAGCGACCTAGGCACAGATACGCAGTATTTT. This encodes CASSLPSDLGTDTQYF.